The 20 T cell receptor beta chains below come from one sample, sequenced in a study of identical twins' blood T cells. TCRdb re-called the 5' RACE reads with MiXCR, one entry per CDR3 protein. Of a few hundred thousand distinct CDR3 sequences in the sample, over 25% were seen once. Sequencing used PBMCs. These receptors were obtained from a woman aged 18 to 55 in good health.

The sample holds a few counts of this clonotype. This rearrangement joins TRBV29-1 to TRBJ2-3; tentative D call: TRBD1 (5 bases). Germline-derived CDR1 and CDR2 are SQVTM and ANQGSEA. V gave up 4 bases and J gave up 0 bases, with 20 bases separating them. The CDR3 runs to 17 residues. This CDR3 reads CSVAGAGRQTSTDTQYF. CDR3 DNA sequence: TGCAGCGTTGCTGGGGCCGGACGGCAGACTAGCACAGATACGCAGTATTTT.

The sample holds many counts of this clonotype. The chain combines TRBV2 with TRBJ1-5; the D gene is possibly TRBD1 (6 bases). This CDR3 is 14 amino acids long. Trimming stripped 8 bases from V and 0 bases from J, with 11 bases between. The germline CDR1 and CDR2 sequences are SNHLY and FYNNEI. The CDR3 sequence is CASLGQYSNQPQHF. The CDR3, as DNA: TGTGCCAGCTTAGGACAGTATAGCAATCAGCCCCAGCATTTT.

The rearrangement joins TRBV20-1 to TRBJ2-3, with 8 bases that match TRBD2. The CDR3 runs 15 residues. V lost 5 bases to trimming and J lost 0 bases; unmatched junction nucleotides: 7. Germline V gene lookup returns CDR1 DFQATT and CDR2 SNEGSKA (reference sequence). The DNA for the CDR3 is TGCAGTGCTCCTATAGCGGGGATTAGCACAGATACGCAGTATTTT. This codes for CSAPIAGISTDTQYF.

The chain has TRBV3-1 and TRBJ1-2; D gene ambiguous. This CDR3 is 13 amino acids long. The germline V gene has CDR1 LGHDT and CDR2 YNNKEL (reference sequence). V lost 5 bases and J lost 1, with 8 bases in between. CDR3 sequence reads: CASSSAGNYGYTF. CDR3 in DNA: TGTGCCAGCAGCTCGGCCGGTAACTATGGCTACACCTTC.

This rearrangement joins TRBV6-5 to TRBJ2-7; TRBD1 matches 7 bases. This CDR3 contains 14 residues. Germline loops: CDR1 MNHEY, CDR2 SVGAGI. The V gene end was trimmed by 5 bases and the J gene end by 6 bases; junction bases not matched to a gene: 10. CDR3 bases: TGTGCCAGCAGTCCAGACAGGGATGGGTCCGAGCAGTACTTC. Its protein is CASSPDRDGSEQYF.

The CDR3 DNA reads TGCGCCAGCAGTCTAAACCATGAAGAGACCCAGTACTTC. Translating it yields CASSLNHEETQYF. The chain combines TRBV5-1 with TRBJ2-5; D is ambiguous. The CDR3 length is 13 residues. From germline, CDR1 is SGHRS and CDR2 YFSETQ. Deletions cut 5 bases from V and 3 bases from J, with 11 bases between.

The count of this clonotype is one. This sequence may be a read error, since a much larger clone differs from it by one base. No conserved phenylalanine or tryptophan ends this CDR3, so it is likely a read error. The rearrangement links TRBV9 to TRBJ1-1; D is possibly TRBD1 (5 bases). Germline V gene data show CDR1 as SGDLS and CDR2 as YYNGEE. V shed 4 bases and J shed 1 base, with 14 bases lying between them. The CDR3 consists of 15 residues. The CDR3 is CASSPHMDTNTEAFL. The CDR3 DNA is TGTGCCAGCAGCCCTCATATGGACACGAACACTGAAGCTTTCCTT.

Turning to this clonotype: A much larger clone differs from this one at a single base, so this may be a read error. As DNA, the CDR3 is TGCAGTGCCGCATCGGACAGATGGACTGAAGCTTTCTTT. This translates into CSAASDRWTEAFF. This chain joins TRBV20-1 and TRBJ1-1; TRBD1 might be the D (6 bases). The V end was cut by 6 bases, the J end by 5 bases, with 16 bases between. Germline V gene lookup returns CDR1 DFQATT and CDR2 SNEGSKA (reference sequence). This CDR3 comprises 13 residues.

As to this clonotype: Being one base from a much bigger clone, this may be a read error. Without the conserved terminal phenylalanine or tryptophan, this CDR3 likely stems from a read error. The CDR3 nucleotides read TGTGCCACCCTTGGACAGCTCGGCTATGGCTACACCCTC. Its translation: CATLGQLGYGYTL. The chain recombines TRBV2 with TRBJ1-2, with D possibly TRBD1 on 6 matching bases. The length of the CDR3 is 13 residues. V dropped 10 bases and J dropped 4 bases, with 16 bases sitting between them. Looked up from germline, CDR1 is SNHLY and CDR2 is FYNNEI.

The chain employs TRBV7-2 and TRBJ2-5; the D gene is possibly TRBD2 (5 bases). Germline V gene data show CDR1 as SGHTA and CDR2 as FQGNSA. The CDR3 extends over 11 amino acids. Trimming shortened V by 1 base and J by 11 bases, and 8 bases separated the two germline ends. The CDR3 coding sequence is TGTGCCAGCAGCTTAGTGGGGAGACAGTACTTC. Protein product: CASSLVGRQYF.

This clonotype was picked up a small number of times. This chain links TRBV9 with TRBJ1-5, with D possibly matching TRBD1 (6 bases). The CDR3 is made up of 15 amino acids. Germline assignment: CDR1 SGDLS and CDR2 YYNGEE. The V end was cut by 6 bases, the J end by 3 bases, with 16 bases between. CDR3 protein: CASTPQGETNQPQHF. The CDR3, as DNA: TGTGCCAGCACTCCACAGGGAGAGACCAATCAGCCCCAGCATTTT.

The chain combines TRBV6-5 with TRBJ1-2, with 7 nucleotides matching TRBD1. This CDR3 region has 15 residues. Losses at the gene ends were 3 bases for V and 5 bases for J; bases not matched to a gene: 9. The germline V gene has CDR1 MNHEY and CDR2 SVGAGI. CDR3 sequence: CASSYNVGQSYGYTF. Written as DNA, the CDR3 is TGTGCCAGCAGTTATAATGTGGGACAGAGTTATGGCTACACCTTC.

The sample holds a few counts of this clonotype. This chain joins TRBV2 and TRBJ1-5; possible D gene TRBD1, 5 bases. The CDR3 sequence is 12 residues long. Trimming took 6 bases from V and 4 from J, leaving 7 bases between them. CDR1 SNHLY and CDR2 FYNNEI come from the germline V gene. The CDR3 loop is CASRRQNQPQHF. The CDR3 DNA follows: TGTGCCAGCAGACGACAGAATCAGCCCCAGCATTTT.

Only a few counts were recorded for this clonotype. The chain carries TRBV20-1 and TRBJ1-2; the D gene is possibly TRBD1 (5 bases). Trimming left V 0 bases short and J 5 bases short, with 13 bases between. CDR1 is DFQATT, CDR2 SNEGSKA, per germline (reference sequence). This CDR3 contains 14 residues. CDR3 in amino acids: CSARDGHRRYGYTF. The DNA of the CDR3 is TGCAGTGCTAGAGATGGACACCGGAGGTATGGCTACACCTTC.

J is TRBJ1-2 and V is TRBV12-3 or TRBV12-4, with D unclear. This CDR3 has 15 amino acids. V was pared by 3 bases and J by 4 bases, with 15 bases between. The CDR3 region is CASSLSMVKLYGYTF. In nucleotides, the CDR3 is TGTGCCAGCAGTTTGTCGATGGTAAAGCTCTATGGCTACACCTTC.

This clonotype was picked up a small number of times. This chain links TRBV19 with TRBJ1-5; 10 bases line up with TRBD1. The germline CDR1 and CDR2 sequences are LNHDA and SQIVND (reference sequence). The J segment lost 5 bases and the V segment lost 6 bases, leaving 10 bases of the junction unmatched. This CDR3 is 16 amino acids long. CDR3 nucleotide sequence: TGTGCCAGTAGCCCCATGGGACAGGGGCTTTATCAGCCCCAGCATTTT. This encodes CASSPMGQGLYQPQHF.

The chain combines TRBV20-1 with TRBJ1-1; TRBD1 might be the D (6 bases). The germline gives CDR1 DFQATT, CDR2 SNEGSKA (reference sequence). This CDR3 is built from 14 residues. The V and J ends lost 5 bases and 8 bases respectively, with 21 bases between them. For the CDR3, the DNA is TGCAGTGCTGGGGGCGGGACTCCGGTCACCGAAGCTTTCTTT. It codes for CSAGGGTPVTEAFF.

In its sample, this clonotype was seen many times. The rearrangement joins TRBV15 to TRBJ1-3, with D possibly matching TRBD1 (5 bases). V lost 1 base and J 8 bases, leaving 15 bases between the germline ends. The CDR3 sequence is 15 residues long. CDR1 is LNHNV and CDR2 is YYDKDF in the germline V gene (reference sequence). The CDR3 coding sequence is TGTGCCACCAGCAGAGCCAGGGTTGGAACGGACACCATATATTTT. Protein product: CATSRARVGTDTIYF.

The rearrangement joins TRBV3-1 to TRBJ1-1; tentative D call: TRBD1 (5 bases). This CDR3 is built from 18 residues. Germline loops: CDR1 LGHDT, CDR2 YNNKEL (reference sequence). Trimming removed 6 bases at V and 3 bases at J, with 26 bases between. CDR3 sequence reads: CASSTLRGPGFRDTEAFF. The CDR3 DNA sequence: TGTGCCAGCAGTACGCTTAGAGGCCCAGGGTTCCGGGACACTGAAGCTTTCTTT.

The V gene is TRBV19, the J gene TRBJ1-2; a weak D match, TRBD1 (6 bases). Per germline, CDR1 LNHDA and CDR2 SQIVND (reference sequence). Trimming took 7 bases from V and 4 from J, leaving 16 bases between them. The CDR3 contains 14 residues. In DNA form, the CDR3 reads TGTGCCAGTAATGTACAGGGTACTCTCTATGGCTACACCTTC. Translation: CASNVQGTLYGYTF.